This TCR beta chain was obtained from a study of T cell responses to AZD1222 COVID-19 vaccine. Sequencing was performed with immunoSEQ multiplex PCR; in TCRdb, only in-frame clones are kept and a portion is missing. Among roughly 120,000 clones listed, about 91% were seen once. V was trimmed by 0 bases and J by 8 bases, leaving 17 bases between them. This CDR3 region has 16 residues. In germline, CDR1 is SGHDN, CDR2 FVKESK. The TCR originated in an adult in good health. The rearrangement uses TRBV14 and TRBJ2-1; D is ambiguous. Specimen: peripheral blood, collected on day 0 of AZD1222 vaccination. The CDR3 DNA reads as TGTGCCAGCAGCCAAGAAGGGCTAACACCCCAGGATGAGCAGTTCTTC. As protein: CASSQEGLTPQDEQFF.